Below are 24 T cell receptor beta chains sequenced from a single sample in a study of blood T cell repertoires in COVID-19. The repertoire was sequenced with immunoSEQ multiplex PCR; TCRdb's copy has only in-frame clones and lacks some. The profile covers 200,000 to 300,000 clones, with approximately 90% appearing a single time and under 2.5% taken by the ten largest. The sequenced material came from PBMCs or T cells enriched from blood (not recorded which). The receptors were gathered from a woman aged 40 to 50 with acute COVID-19.

CDR3 residues: CSVVQGSADGYTF. In DNA, the CDR3 is TGCAGCGTTGTACAGGGGTCCGCTGATGGCTACACCTTC. The chain carries TRBV29-1 and TRBJ1-2; 7 bases map to TRBD1. Germline CDR1 SQVTM, CDR2 ANQGSEA. The CDR3 has 13 residues. The J segment lost 6 bases and the V segment lost 4 bases, leaving 8 bases of the junction unmatched.

V gene TRBV7-8 combines with J gene TRBJ1-4; perhaps TRBD1 as D (6 bases). The CDR3 has 18 amino acids. Germline values: CDR1 SGHVS, CDR2 FQNEAQ. V dropped 5 bases and J dropped 5 bases, with 24 bases sitting between them. CDR3 sequence: CASSPAGGYSEKNEKLFF. CDR3 DNA: TGTGCCAGCAGCCCCGCGGGGGGCTACAGCGAGAAGAATGAAAAACTGTTTTTT.

This clone was detected a few times. The rearrangement uses TRBV5-6 and TRBJ1-1; 9 bases agree with TRBD1. CDR3 size: 12 residues. J lost 10 bases, V lost 3 bases, and 4 bases had no gene match. The germline CDR1 and CDR2 sequences are SGHDT and YYEEEE. The CDR3 nucleotides are TGTGCCAGCAGCTACGGGACAGGGCTAGCTTTCTTT. It translates to CASSYGTGLAFF.

The CDR3: CASSPWQGSGGYNSPLHF. The CDR3 DNA follows: TGTGCCAGCAGCCCATGGCAGGGCTCGGGGGGCTATAATTCACCCCTCCACTTT. The chain combines TRBV5-5 with TRBJ1-6; tentatively, D is TRBD1 (5 bases). CDR3 length equals 18 residues. Germline V CDR1 and CDR2: SGHKS, YYEKEE (reference sequence). V gave up 4 bases and J gave up 3 bases, with 20 bases separating them.

The chain joins TRBV9 to TRBJ2-7; the match to TRBD1 covers 10 bases. This CDR3 has 16 residues. The V gene end was trimmed by 4 bases and the J gene end by 5 bases; junction bases not matched to a gene: 12. Germline loops: CDR1 SGDLS, CDR2 YYNGEE. The CDR3 nucleotides read TGTGCCAGCAGCCCAGCCTACCGGGACAGGGGCCACGAGCAGTACTTC. Encoded protein: CASSPAYRDRGHEQYF.

The CDR3 nucleotides read TGCGCCAGCAGCCAAAGAGGACTAGCGTCAGATACGCAGTATTTT. Amino acids: CASSQRGLASDTQYF. The rearrangement links TRBV4-3 to TRBJ2-3; TRBD2 aligns across 9 bases. V trimming: 2 bases; J trimming: 4 bases; junction bases outside the gene matches: 4. Germline lookup yields CDR1 LGHNA and CDR2 YSLEER. CDR3 size: 15 residues.

This chain links TRBV6-5 with TRBJ1-4; 9 bases map to TRBD1. The CDR3 totals 15 residues. The germline gives CDR1 MNHEY, CDR2 SVGAGI. Trimming removed 5 bases from V and 1 base from J; junction bases left unmatched: 2. CDR3 bases: TGTGCCAGCAGTCTGGGACAGGGAACTAATGAAAAACTGTTTTTT. Its translation is CASSLGQGTNEKLFF.

This clone was recorded a few times. The rearrangement uses TRBV11-3 and TRBJ2-3, with TRBD2 matching over 7 bases. Germline values: CDR1 SGHNT, CDR2 YENEEA. V lost 5 bases and J lost 0; bases outside the gene matches: 2. The CDR3 has 14 residues. The DNA of the CDR3 is TGTGCCAGCAGCCGTAGCGGGAGCACAGATACGCAGTATTTT. Translating it yields CASSRSGSTDTQYF.

The chain joins TRBV25-1 to TRBJ2-5; D unclear. CDR1 is MGHDK, CDR2 SYGVNS, per germline. The CDR3 sequence is 14 residues long. Trimming left V 1 base short and J 2 bases short, with 8 bases between. The CDR3, as DNA: TGTGCCAGCAGTGAATTAACACCGCAAGAGACCCAGTACTTC. Residues: CASSELTPQETQYF.

The chain joins TRBV15 to TRBJ1-1; 9 positions agree with TRBD1. V lost 3 bases, J lost 10 bases, and 12 bases stayed unmatched. Looked up from germline, CDR1 is LNHNV and CDR2 is YYDKDF (reference sequence). The CDR3 has 15 residues. CDR3 DNA: TGTGCCACCAGCAGTCCCGGGACAGGGTTAGGGAGAGCTTTCTTT. As protein: CATSSPGTGLGRAFF.

The chain has TRBV7-9 and TRBJ1-2, with 8 bases that match TRBD1. Germline assignment: CDR1 SEHNR and CDR2 FQNEAQ (reference sequence). This CDR3 has 15 residues. The V segment lost 5 bases and the J segment 3 bases; nucleotides outside the gene matches: 8. The CDR3 DNA is TGTGCCAGCAGCCCTCGCAGGGGGCCGGACTATGGCTACACCTTC. Its protein is CASSPRRGPDYGYTF.

The V gene is TRBV19, the J gene TRBJ2-1, with 8 bases aligning to TRBD1. Germline CDR1 reads LNHDA; CDR2 reads SQIVND (reference sequence). V gave up 5 bases and J gave up 3 bases; unmatched junction bases: 0. This CDR3 spans 13 amino acids. The CDR3 reads CASSDRGYNEQFF. CDR3 nucleotide sequence: TGTGCCAGTAGTGACAGGGGCTACAATGAGCAGTTCTTC.

Worth noting for this clone: The same CDR3 can be traced to other DNA sequences in this sample. Here the CDR3 DNA reads TGTGCCAGCAGCTTAAAGGGCGGGACCGGGGAGCTGTTTTTT. Protein product: CASSLKGGTGELFF. V is TRBV7-2 and J is TRBJ2-2, with TRBD2 as a possible D gene (5 bases). Germline-derived CDR1 and CDR2 are SGHTA and FQGNSA. The length of the CDR3 is 14 residues. The V end was cut by 2 bases, the J end by 5 bases, with 9 bases between.

The rearrangement uses TRBV6-5 and TRBJ1-6, with 7 bases identical to TRBD1. Germline CDR1 and CDR2: MNHEY and SVGAGI. With 2 bases clipped from V and 14 bases from J, the junction kept 9 bases outside the gene matches. The CDR3 covers 14 residues. The CDR3: CASSYGQAQGALHF. CDR3 sequence (DNA): TGTGCCAGCAGTTACGGACAGGCCCAGGGGGCCCTCCACTTT.

This chain links TRBV7-2 with TRBJ2-1; TRBD2 aligns across 11 bases. Germline V gene lookup returns CDR1 SGHTA and CDR2 FQGNSA. V shed 2 bases, J shed 8 bases, and the junction held 8 bases outside the gene matches. The CDR3 spans 16 residues. The CDR3 coding sequence is TGTGCCAGCAGCTTATATCGGCTAGCGGGGGGCGATGAGCAGTTCTTC. As protein: CASSLYRLAGGDEQFF.

The V call is TRBV6-4, the J call TRBJ2-2; the D gene is possibly TRBD2 (6 bases). The CDR3 contains 14 residues. Trimming shortened V by 7 bases and J by 2 bases, and 11 bases separated the two germline ends. CDR1 and CDR2 (germline): MRHNA, SNTAGT. Here the CDR3 DNA reads TGTGCCAGCAAAATGGGAGGAAACACCGGGGAGCTGTTTTTT. Encoded protein: CASKMGGNTGELFF.

The rearrangement joins TRBV7-2 to TRBJ2-6; the D gene is possibly TRBD2 (6 bases). Per the germline V gene, CDR1 is SGHTA and CDR2 is FQGNSA. V lost 5 bases, J lost 4 bases, and 12 bases lay in between. The CDR3 sequence is 15 residues long. CDR3 in amino acids: CASSPLGLGANVLTF. In DNA, the CDR3 is TGTGCCAGCAGCCCCCTTGGACTAGGGGCCAACGTCCTGACTTTC.

The gene calls are TRBV7-9 and TRBJ1-5; perhaps TRBD1 as D (5 bases). There are 15 residues in the CDR3. Germline-derived CDR1 and CDR2 are SEHNR and FQNEAQ (reference sequence). Trimming cost V 4 bases and J 5 bases, with 15 bases left between them. The CDR3 is CASSSTLGGDQPQHF. Here the CDR3 DNA reads TGTGCCAGCAGCTCCACGCTCGGGGGGGATCAGCCCCAGCATTTT.

The rearrangement uses TRBV7-8 and TRBJ1-1; 7 bases match TRBD1. The CDR3 extends over 15 amino acids. Trimming cost V 5 bases and J 4 bases; bases outside gene matches: 10. Germline CDR1 is SGHVS and CDR2 is FQNEAQ. The CDR3 spells CASSQWTGMGTEAFF. CDR3 DNA: TGTGCCAGCAGCCAGTGGACAGGCATGGGCACTGAAGCTTTCTTT.

The chain couples TRBV30 to TRBJ2-5; D is possibly TRBD2 (5 bases). CDR3 length equals 13 residues. Trimming removed 5 bases at V and 4 bases at J, with 14 bases between. Germline values: CDR1 GTSNPN, CDR2 SVGIG (reference sequence). For the CDR3, the DNA is TGTGCCTGGTCCTCGTCTAGCCGAGAGACCCAGTACTTC. Translation gives CAWSSSSRETQYF.

The chain links TRBV29-1 to TRBJ2-1, with 8 bases lining up with TRBD2. The CDR3 spans 15 residues. Germline V gene data show CDR1 as SQVTM and CDR2 as ANQGSEA. V was clipped by 6 bases and J by 4 bases; unmatched bases: 11. The CDR3 is CSVPSRGGLYNEQFF. CDR3 coding DNA: TGCAGCGTCCCCTCACGGGGGGGATTGTACAATGAGCAGTTCTTC.

The V gene is TRBV2, the J gene TRBJ2-2; D is possibly TRBD2 (6 bases). The CDR3 totals 15 residues. Germline V gene sequence: CDR1 SNHLY, CDR2 FYNNEI. Trimming removed 5 bases from V and 5 bases from J, with 15 bases in between. CDR3 nucleotides: TGTGCCAGCAGTCCAGTGTCGGGAGTTACCGGGGAGCTGTTTTTT. Translation gives CASSPVSGVTGELFF.

The genes are TRBV13 and TRBJ2-2; no clear D gene. The V end was cut by 5 bases, the J end by 6 bases, with 13 bases between. The CDR3 extends over 14 amino acids. Germline CDR1 is PRHDT and CDR2 is FYEKMQ (reference sequence). CDR3 loop: CASSNHPNPGELFF. CDR3 sequence (DNA): TGTGCCAGCAGCAACCATCCTAACCCCGGGGAGCTGTTTTTT.

In this sample, this clone turned up a few times. The CDR3 reads CASSGGTLAKNIQYF. In DNA, the CDR3 is TGTGCCAGCAGCGGGGGCACTCTAGCCAAAAACATTCAGTACTTC. The chain has TRBV21-1 and TRBJ2-4; TRBD1 is the table's D call and was not checked against the DNA. TRBV21-1 is a known pseudogene. The CDR3 has 15 amino acids.